The rows below give T cell receptor beta chains drawn from one sample of a study of blood T cell repertoires in COVID-19. Clones were read by immunoSEQ multiplex PCR, and TCRdb kept only the in-frame ones, dropping some. The sample consists of roughly 160,000 clones, roughly 84% of them appearing once. The sequenced sample consisted of peripheral blood. The receptors originated from a man aged 40-49 years with acute or convalescent COVID-19. CDR3s include the opening cysteine and the closing phenylalanine or tryptophan. The D gene is left open where the match is weak. Size is omitted from some rows. Given values are once, few, many or a class for expanded clones.

. | TRBJ2-7 | TRBV5-6 | TRBD2 | CASSQIAGGFHEQYF | TGTGCCAGCAGCCAAATAGCGGGGGGGTTCCACGAGCAGTACTTC
. | TRBJ1-1 | TRBV2 | TRBD1 | CASSVGQGRGTEAFF | TGTGCCAGCAGTGTAGGACAGGGACGCGGCACTGAAGCTTTCTTT
. | TRBJ1-4 | TRBV6-5 | TRBD1 | CASSLRDRRHEKLFF | TGTGCCAGCAGCCTCCGGGACAGGCGGCATGAAAAACTGTTTTTT
few | TRBJ2-2 | TRBV6-5 | . | CASSSGYGGELFF | TGTGCCAGCAGCTCAGGGTATGGCGGGGAGCTGTTTTTT
. | TRBJ1-5 | TRBV2 | . | CASGQDLNQPQHF | TGTGCCAGTGGACAAGACCTCAATCAGCCCCAGCATTTT
. | TRBJ1-6 | TRBV30 | TRBD1 | CAWGTDNSPLHF | TGTGCCTGGGGGACAGATAATTCACCCCTCCACTTT
. | TRBJ1-5 | TRBV24-1 | TRBD1 | CATARGQGGQPQHF | TGTGCCACCGCCCGAGGACAGGGGGGTCAGCCCCAGCATTTT
. | TRBJ2-2 | TRBV2 | TRBD2 | CASIERTSGTGELFF | TGTGCCAGCATTGAAAGGACTAGCGGTACCGGGGAGCTGTTTTTT
. | TRBJ1-2 | TRBV27 | TRBD1 | CASSSKDRVKNYGYTF | TGTGCCAGCAGTTCGAAGGACAGGGTGAAAAACTATGGCTACACCTTC
. | TRBJ1-1 | TRBV5-8 | TRBD1 | CASSLAAGGFTEAFF | TGTGCCAGCAGCTTGGCCGCAGGGGGCTTCACTGAAGCTTTCTTT
. | TRBJ2-1 | TRBV5-4 | TRBD1 | CASSLGQGMGNEQFF | TGTGCCAGCAGCTTGGGACAGGGAATGGGCAATGAGCAGTTCTTC
. | TRBJ2-5 | TRBV4-1 | . | CASSQAIQETQYF | TGCGCCAGCAGCCAAGCCATCCAAGAGACCCAGTACTTC
few | TRBJ2-2 | TRBV5-1 | . | CASSSDSPLNTGELFF | TGCGCCAGCAGCTCGGACAGCCCATTGAACACCGGGGAGCTGTTTTTT
. | TRBJ1-4 | TRBV15 | . | CATSRDRGEKLFF | TGTGCCACCAGCAGAGATAGGGGAGAAAAACTGTTTTTT
once | TRBJ2-7 | TRBV10-3 | . | CAISDGQREQYF | TGTGCCATCTCCGATGGGCAGCGGGAGCAGTACTTC
. | TRBJ2-5 | TRBV19 | TRBD2 | CASSTGRASGNRQETQYF | TGTGCCAGTAGTACCGGAAGGGCTAGCGGGAACCGGCAAGAGACCCAGTACTTC
few | TRBJ1-2 | TRBV2 | . | CASTNYGYTF | TGTGCCAGCACGAACTATGGCTACACCTTC
. | TRBJ2-7 | TRBV28 | TRBD2 | CASGAGVSYEQYF | TGTGCCAGTGGAGCGGGGGTCTCCTACGAGCAGTACTTC
. | TRBJ1-6 | TRBV4-1 | . | CASSQSTGSHSPLHF | TGCGCCAGCAGCCAATCGACGGGGTCTCATTCACCCCTCCACTTT
. | TRBJ2-1 | TRBV3-1/TRBV3-2 | TRBD1 | CASSQATGQGGSEQFF | TGTGCCAGCAGCCAAGCAACGGGACAGGGGGGTAGTGAGCAGTTCTTC
. | TRBJ1-1 | TRBV10-3 | . | CAMARETTNTEAFF | TGTGCCATGGCCCGGGAAACGACGAACACTGAAGCTTTCTTT
. | TRBJ1-1 | TRBV5-1 | . | CASSLAGGGEGTEAFF | TGCGCCAGCAGCTTGGCCGGTGGAGGGGAGGGCACTGAAGCTTTCTTT
. | TRBJ2-6 | TRBV19 | . | CASSPVGAGANVLTF | TGTGCCAGTAGTCCAGTCGGGGCTGGGGCCAACGTCCTGACTTTC
. | TRBJ2-5 | TRBV7-2 | . | CASSRDQGRETQYF | TGTGCCAGCAGCCGCGATCAGGGGCGAGAGACCCAGTACTTC
few | TRBJ2-7 | TRBV30 | TRBD1 | CAWKWDGTGTLVYF | TGTGCCTGGAAGTGGGATGGGACAGGGACCTTGGTTTACTTC
. | TRBJ1-1 | TRBV5-6 | . | CASSLLDSVEAFF | TGTGCCAGCAGCCTTCTGGACAGTGTTGAAGCTTTCTTT
. | TRBJ2-3 | TRBV16 | . | CASSLLTSTDTQYF | TGTGCCAGCAGCCTCCTGACTAGCACAGATACGCAGTATTTT
. | TRBJ1-2 | TRBV30 | . | CAWSVGGSGYTF | TGTGCCTGGAGTGTTGGGGGGTCGGGCTACACCTTC
. | TRBJ2-5 | TRBV11-3 | TRBD1 | CASSRGQGETQYF | TGTGCCAGCAGCCGGGGACAGGGAGAGACCCAGTACTTC
. | TRBJ1-1 | TRBV29-1 | TRBD1 | CSATRQGRSTEAFF | TGCAGCGCGACCCGACAGGGGCGAAGTACTGAAGCTTTCTTT
once | TRBJ1-3 | TRBV4-1 | . | CASSQDIGRGGNTIYF | TGCGCCAGCAGCCAAGATATTGGACGGGGGGGAAACACCATATATTTT
. | TRBJ1-4 | TRBV19 | TRBD1 | CATRGTDRNEKLFF | TGTGCCACCAGGGGGACGGATCGAAATGAAAAACTGTTTTTT
. | TRBJ2-3 | TRBV5-1 | . | CASSLGTVTDTQYF | TGCGCCAGCAGCTTGGGGACAGTCACAGATACGCAGTATTTT
. | TRBJ2-1 | TRBV5-1 | . | CASSWSWGLGDEQFF | TGCGCCAGCAGCTGGTCCTGGGGGCTTGGCGATGAGCAGTTCTTC
. | TRBJ1-2 | TRBV11-2 | TRBD1 | CASSPGTGLYGYTF | TGTGCCAGCAGCCCCGGGACAGGACTCTATGGCTACACCTTC
. | TRBJ2-7 | TRBV7-9 | TRBD2 | CASSFGGAAYEQYF | TGTGCCAGCAGTTTCGGGGGGGCGGCCTACGAGCAGTACTTC
. | TRBJ2-1 | TRBV7-6 | TRBD2 | CASSPSGGAEYNEQFF | TGTGCCAGCAGCCCCTCCGGGGGGGCTGAATACAATGAGCAGTTCTTC
. | TRBJ1-2 | TRBV29-1 | TRBD1 | CSALWGQGVPGYTF | TGCAGCGCGCTTTGGGGACAGGGTGTTCCTGGCTACACCTTC
. | TRBJ2-1 | TRBV24-1 | TRBD1 | CATGTDRGSYNEQFF | TGTGCCACCGGGACCGACAGGGGGTCTTACAATGAGCAGTTCTTC
. | TRBJ1-1 | TRBV28 | . | CASSLTRTAEAFF | TGTGCCAGCAGTCTGACACGGACAGCTGAAGCTTTCTTT
. | TRBJ1-1 | TRBV3-1/TRBV3-2 | TRBD1 | CASSQLGTGVTEAFF | TGTGCCAGCAGCCAATTAGGGACAGGGGTCACTGAAGCTTTCTTT
. | TRBJ2-1 | TRBV18 | . | CASSPGGADYNEQFF | TGTGCCAGCTCCCCTGGTGGGGCGGACTACAATGAGCAGTTCTTC
. | TRBJ2-7 | TRBV4-1 | . | CASSQAGAHPSEQYF | TGCGCCAGCAGCCAAGCAGGGGCCCACCCCTCCGAGCAGTACTTC
. | TRBJ2-7 | TRBV18 | TRBD1 | CASSSNWDRGIGEQYF | TGTGCCAGCTCATCAAACTGGGACAGGGGGATCGGCGAGCAGTACTTC
few | TRBJ2-2 | TRBV10-3 | TRBD1 | CAISDRTGGNTGELFF | TGTGCCATCAGTGACCGGACAGGGGGCAACACCGGGGAGCTGTTTTTT
once | TRBJ2-3 | TRBV7-8 | . | CASSLAGTSTDTQYF | TGTGCCAGCAGCTTAGCGGGCACTAGCACAGATACGCAGTATTTT
. | TRBJ1-5 | TRBV2 | TRBD1 | CASSGQGPEYQPQHF | TGTGCCAGCAGTGGACAGGGTCCTGAATATCAGCCCCAGCATTTT
. | TRBJ2-1 | TRBV2 | TRBD2 | CASSLAGGYNEQFF | TGTGCCAGCAGTCTAGCGGGGGGTTACAATGAGCAGTTCTTC
. | TRBJ1-1 | TRBV9 | . | CASSVGAAINTEAFF | TGTGCCAGCAGCGTAGGGGCAGCCATTAACACTGAAGCTTTCTTT
. | TRBJ2-3 | TRBV7-7 | . | CASSWKIADTQYF | TGTGCCAGCAGCTGGAAAATAGCGGATACGCAGTATTTT
. | TRBJ1-2 | TRBV25-1 | . | CASSVAGTATYGYTF | TGTGCCAGCAGTGTCGCCGGGACTGCTACCTATGGCTACACCTTC
few | TRBJ2-1 | TRBV19 | TRBD1 | CASSIGGLRDRGHEQFF | TGTGCCAGTAGTATAGGAGGATTAAGGGACAGGGGTCATGAGCAGTTCTTC
once | TRBJ1-2 | TRBV24-1 | . | CATSDARTGAGGYTF | TGTGCCACCAGTGATGCCAGGACTGGAGCAGGAGGCTACACCTTC
. | TRBJ2-5 | TRBV9 | TRBD2 | CASSVASLAGQETQYF | TGTGCCAGCAGCGTAGCTAGTCTAGCGGGGCAAGAGACCCAGTACTTC
. | TRBJ2-1 | TRBV9 | . | CASSVLVNNEQFF | TGTGCCAGCAGCGTTCTAGTTAACAATGAGCAGTTCTTC
few | TRBJ2-1 | TRBV24-1 | . | CATSDAESSLHNEQFF | TGTGCCACCAGTGATGCGGAAAGTAGCCTACACAATGAGCAGTTCTTC
once | TRBJ1-5 | TRBV7-8 | . | CASSLAGGSNQPQHF | TGTGCCAGCAGCTTAGCGGGGGGAAGCAATCAGCCCCAGCATTTT
. | TRBJ1-6 | TRBV7-2 | . | CASNLEGSPLHF | TGTGCCAGCAATCTAGAGGGTTCACCCCTCCACTTT
. | TRBJ1-5 | TRBV11-2 | . | CASSLDGGRNQPQHF | TGTGCCAGCAGCTTAGACGGGGGGCGCAATCAGCCCCAGCATTTT
. | TRBJ2-5 | TRBV7-8 | . | CASSAELGEQETQYF | TGTGCCAGCAGCGCTGAGTTAGGAGAACAAGAGACCCAGTACTTC